This TCR beta chain was profiled in a study of T cell responses to AZD1222 COVID-19 vaccine. Broader study findings: Baseline seropositives among AZD1222 recipients totaled only 5 to 7. There were mostly white British donors and more females than males, and clonal diversity was possibly underestimated.

Comment on this clone: Its antigen is still unknown.

Only in-frame clones appear in the TCRdb table, and some are missing; sequencing was by immunoSEQ multiplex PCR. The table records tens of thousands of clones, about 88% of them present only once. Germline V gene data show CDR1 as WNHNN and CDR2 as SYGVQD (reference sequence). This CDR3 comprises 17 residues. The junction had 11 bases not matched to a gene; V was cut back by 4 bases and J by 8 bases. This sequence originates from an adult in good health. Source: peripheral blood, taken on day 0 of AZD1222 vaccination. This chain links TRBV10-1 with TRBJ1-4, with 12 bases aligning to TRBD1. Here the CDR3 DNA reads TGCGCCAGCAGTGCAACAGGGACAGGGGGCGTACGCGAAAAACTGTTTTTT. This codes for CASSATGTGGVREKLFF.